Listed below are T cell receptor beta chains from one sample, sequenced in a study of naive and memory T cell subsets. TCRdb redid the calling of the UMI-ligation and nested PCR reads with MiXCR, one entry per CDR3 protein. The sample has some 150,000 distinct CDR3 sequences, about 17% seen once. Sequences were obtained from naive CD4+ T cells from blood. The source of these receptors is a human donor in good health. Each CDR3 is given with its conserved first and last residue. Fields, in order: J gene, D gene, clone size, V gene, CDR3 DNA, CDR3 protein. D genes are given only for firm matches. Size tells how often a clone was seen (once, few, many) or the class of an expanded clone, and some rows leave it out.

J gene: TRBJ2-1; D gene: NA; clone size: NA; V gene: TRBV6-6; CDR3 DNA: TGTGCCAGCAGTTACTCTACCCCCCAGCCCTACAATGAGCAGTTCTTC; CDR3 protein: CASSYSTPQPYNEQFF
J gene: TRBJ2-5; D gene: TRBD2; clone size: NA; V gene: TRBV7-8; CDR3 DNA: TGTGCCAGCAGCTTATTTCTAGCGGGCCAAGAGACCCAGTACTTC; CDR3 protein: CASSLFLAGQETQYF
J gene: TRBJ1-4; D gene: TRBD1; clone size: NA; V gene: TRBV7-9; CDR3 DNA: TGTGCCAGCAGCTCACAGGGGGTTGTCGAAAAACTGTTTTTT; CDR3 protein: CASSSQGVVEKLFF
J gene: TRBJ2-3; D gene: NA; clone size: NA; V gene: TRBV5-1; CDR3 DNA: TGCGCCAGCAGCAACGGCGACTATGGCACAGATACGCAGTATTTT; CDR3 protein: CASSNGDYGTDTQYF
J gene: TRBJ2-7; D gene: NA; clone size: NA; V gene: TRBV15; CDR3 DNA: TGTGCCACCAGCAGGGGAAACTTCCAATCCTACGAGCAGTACTTC; CDR3 protein: CATSRGNFQSYEQYF
J gene: TRBJ2-4; D gene: TRBD1; clone size: many; V gene: TRBV6-6; CDR3 DNA: TGTGCCAGCAGTTACTCTGGGAGAGGGGGCCTAAACATTCAGTACTTC; CDR3 protein: CASSYSGRGGLNIQYF
J gene: TRBJ2-5; D gene: TRBD1; clone size: NA; V gene: TRBV28; CDR3 DNA: TGTGCCAGCAGCCATTTGGGACAGGCCCAAGAGACCCAGTACTTC; CDR3 protein: CASSHLGQAQETQYF
J gene: TRBJ1-2; D gene: TRBD1; clone size: once; V gene: TRBV29-1; CDR3 DNA: TGCAGCGTTGTACGACAGGGGGGATCTGGCTACACCTTC; CDR3 protein: CSVVRQGGSGYTF
J gene: TRBJ1-1; D gene: NA; clone size: NA; V gene: TRBV7-6; CDR3 DNA: TGTGCCAGCAGCCCTCGGGCCCTGGAGGCTACTGAAGCTTTCTTT; CDR3 protein: CASSPRALEATEAFF
J gene: TRBJ1-2; D gene: NA; clone size: NA; V gene: TRBV28; CDR3 DNA: TGTGCCAGCACCACCGGGGGCTATGGCTACACCTTC; CDR3 protein: CASTTGGYGYTF
J gene: TRBJ2-3; D gene: NA; clone size: NA; V gene: TRBV10-3; CDR3 DNA: TGTGCCATCAGTGACGTGTTGGAGGAAGTAGATACGCAGTATTTT; CDR3 protein: CAISDVLEEVDTQYF
J gene: TRBJ2-1; D gene: TRBD1; clone size: NA; V gene: TRBV12-5; CDR3 DNA: TGTGCTAGTGGTTTGTCACAGGGGTCTGAGCAGTTCTTC; CDR3 protein: CASGLSQGSEQFF
J gene: TRBJ1-5; D gene: NA; clone size: NA; V gene: TRBV29-1; CDR3 DNA: TGCAGCGTCCTGAGCGGCAATCAGCCCCAGCATTTT; CDR3 protein: CSVLSGNQPQHF
J gene: TRBJ2-7; D gene: TRBD1; clone size: NA; V gene: TRBV25-1; CDR3 DNA: TGTGCCAGCAGTCCTCACAGGGGCAGTTCGGACTACGAGCAGTACTTC; CDR3 protein: CASSPHRGSSDYEQYF